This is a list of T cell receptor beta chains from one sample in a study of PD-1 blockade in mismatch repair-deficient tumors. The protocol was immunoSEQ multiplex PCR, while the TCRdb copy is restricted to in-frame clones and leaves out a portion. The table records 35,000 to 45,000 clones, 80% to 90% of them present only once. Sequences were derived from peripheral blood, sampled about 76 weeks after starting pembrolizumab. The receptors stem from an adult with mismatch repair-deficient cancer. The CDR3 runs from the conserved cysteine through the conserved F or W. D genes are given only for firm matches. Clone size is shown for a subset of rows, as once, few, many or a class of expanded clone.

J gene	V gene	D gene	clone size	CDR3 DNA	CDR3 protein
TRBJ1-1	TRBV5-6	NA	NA	TGTGCCAGCAGCTTAGGGGGGGGCACTGAAGCTTTCTTT	CASSLGGGTEAFF
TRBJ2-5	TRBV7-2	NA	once	TGTGCCAGCAGCTTTGGCCAAGAGACCCAGTACTTC	CASSFGQETQYF
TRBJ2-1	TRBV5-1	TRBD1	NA	TGCGCCAGCAGCTTGGAGGGGACAGGGTTTAGCTCCTACAATGAGCAGTTCTTC	CASSLEGTGFSSYNEQFF
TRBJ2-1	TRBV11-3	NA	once	TGTGCCAGCAGCTCGAGCAGGGAGCCCCCTTACAATGAGCAGTTCTTC	CASSSSREPPYNEQFF
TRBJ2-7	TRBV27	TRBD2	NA	TGTGCCAGCAGTTTACGGGAGGGCCTCTACGAGCAGTACTTC	CASSLREGLYEQYF
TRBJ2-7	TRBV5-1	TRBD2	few	TGCGCCAGCAGCTTGGATGCCGGGAGGGGAGCCTACGAGCAGTACTTC	CASSLDAGRGAYEQYF
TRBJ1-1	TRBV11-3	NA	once	TGTGCCAGCAGCGTCGACGGAAACCGGGATCCGGGGACTGAAGCTTTCTTT	CASSVDGNRDPGTEAFF
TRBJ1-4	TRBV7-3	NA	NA	TGTGCCAGCAGCCCCACGCGGACTAATGAAAAACTGTTTTTT	CASSPTRTNEKLFF
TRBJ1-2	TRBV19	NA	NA	TGTGCCAGTAGTATAGGCAGGGATGTCCGTCGCGGCTACACCTTC	CASSIGRDVRRGYTF
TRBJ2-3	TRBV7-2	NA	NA	TGTGCCAGCAGCTTAATCAGGGAAGATACGCAGTATTTT	CASSLIREDTQYF
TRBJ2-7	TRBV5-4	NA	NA	TGTGCCAGCAGCCACAGAAGGGGGGACGAGCAGTACTTC	CASSHRRGDEQYF